This T cell receptor (beta chain) was recovered during a study of Ad26.COV2.S vaccination and SARS-CoV-2 variants. Documented treatment: approximately 18 received Ad26.COV2.S at low or high dose, single or two shots; about 5 received placebo; per-sample allocation not given. Samples came from day 63 after the first vaccine or placebo injection. The protocol was immunoSEQ multiplex PCR, while the TCRdb copy is restricted to in-frame clones and leaves out a portion. The sample shows roughly 320,000 clones, about 86% of them seen only once. Trimming took 5 bases from V and 9 from J, leaving 11 bases between them. The CDR3 loop spans 11 amino acids. Germline-derived CDR1 and CDR2 are DFQATT and SNEGSKA (reference sequence).

The chain recombines TRBV20-1 with TRBJ2-1; D may be TRBD1 (7 bases). This sample comprised peripheral blood, obtained in a trial of Ad26.COV2.S vaccine versus placebo. The receptor's source is a person aged 18-60 years who received the Ad26.COV2.S COVID-19 vaccine or a placebo. The CDR3 sequence is CSAGQGGEQFF. Here the CDR3 DNA reads TGCAGTGCTGGGCAGGGGGGTGAGCAGTTCTTC.